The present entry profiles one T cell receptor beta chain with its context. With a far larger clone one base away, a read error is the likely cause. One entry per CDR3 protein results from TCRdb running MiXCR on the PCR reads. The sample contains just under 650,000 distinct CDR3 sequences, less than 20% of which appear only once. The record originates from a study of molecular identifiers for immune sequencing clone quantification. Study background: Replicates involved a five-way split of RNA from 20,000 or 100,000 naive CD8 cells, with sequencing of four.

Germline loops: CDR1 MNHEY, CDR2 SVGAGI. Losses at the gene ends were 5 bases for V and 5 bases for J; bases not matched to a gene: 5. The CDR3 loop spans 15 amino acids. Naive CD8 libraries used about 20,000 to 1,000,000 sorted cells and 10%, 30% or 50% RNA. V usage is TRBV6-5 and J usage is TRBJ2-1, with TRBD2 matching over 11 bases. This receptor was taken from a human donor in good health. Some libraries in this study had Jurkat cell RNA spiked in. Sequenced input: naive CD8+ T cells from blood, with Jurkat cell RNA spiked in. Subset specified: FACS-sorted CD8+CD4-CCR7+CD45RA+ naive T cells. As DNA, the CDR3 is TGTGCCAGCAGTCCATTAGCGGGAGGGCACAATGAGCAGTTCTTC. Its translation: CASSPLAGGHNEQFF.